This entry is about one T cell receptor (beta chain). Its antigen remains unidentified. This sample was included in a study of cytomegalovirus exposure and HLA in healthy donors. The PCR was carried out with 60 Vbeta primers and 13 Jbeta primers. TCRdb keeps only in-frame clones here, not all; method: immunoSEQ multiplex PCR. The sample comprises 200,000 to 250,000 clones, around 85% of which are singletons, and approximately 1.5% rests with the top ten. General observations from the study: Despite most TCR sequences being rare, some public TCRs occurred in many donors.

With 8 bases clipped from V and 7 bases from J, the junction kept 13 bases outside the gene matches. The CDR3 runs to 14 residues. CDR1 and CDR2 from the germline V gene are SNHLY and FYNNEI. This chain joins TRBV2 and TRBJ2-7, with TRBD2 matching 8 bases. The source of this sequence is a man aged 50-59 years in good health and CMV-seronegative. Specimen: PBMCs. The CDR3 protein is CASGGGASGREQYF. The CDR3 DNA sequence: TGTGCCAGCGGGGGAGGAGCGAGCGGGAGAGAGCAGTACTTC.